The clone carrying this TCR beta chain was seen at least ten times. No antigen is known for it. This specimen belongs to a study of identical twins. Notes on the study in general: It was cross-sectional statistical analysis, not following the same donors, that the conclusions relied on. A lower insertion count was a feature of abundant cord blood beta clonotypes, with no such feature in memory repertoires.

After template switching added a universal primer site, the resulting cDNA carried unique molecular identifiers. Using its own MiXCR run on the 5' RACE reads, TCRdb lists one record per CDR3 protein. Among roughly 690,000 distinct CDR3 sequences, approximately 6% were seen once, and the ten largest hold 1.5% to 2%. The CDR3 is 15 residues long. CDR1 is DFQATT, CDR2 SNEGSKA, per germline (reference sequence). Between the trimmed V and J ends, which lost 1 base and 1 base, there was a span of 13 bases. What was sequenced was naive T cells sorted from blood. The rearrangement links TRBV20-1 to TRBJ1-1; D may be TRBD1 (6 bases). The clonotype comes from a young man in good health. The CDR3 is CSARGGGQPNTEAFF. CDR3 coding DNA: TGCAGTGCTAGAGGCGGGGGCCAGCCGAACACTGAAGCTTTCTTT.